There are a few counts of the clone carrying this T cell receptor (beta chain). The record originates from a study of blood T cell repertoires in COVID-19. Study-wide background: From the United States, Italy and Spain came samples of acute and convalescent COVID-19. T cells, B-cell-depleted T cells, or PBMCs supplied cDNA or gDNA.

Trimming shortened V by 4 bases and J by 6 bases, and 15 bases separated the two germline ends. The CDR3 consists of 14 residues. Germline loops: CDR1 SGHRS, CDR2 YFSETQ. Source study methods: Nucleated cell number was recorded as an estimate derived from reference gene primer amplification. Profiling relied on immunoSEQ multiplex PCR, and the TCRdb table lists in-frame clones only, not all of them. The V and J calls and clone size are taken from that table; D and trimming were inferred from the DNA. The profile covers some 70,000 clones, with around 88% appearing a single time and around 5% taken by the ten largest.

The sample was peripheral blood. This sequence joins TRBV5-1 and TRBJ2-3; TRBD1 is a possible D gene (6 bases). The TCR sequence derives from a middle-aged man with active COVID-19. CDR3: CASSVQGLRDTQYF. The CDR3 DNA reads TGCGCCAGCAGCGTGCAGGGGCTGAGGGATACGCAGTATTTT.